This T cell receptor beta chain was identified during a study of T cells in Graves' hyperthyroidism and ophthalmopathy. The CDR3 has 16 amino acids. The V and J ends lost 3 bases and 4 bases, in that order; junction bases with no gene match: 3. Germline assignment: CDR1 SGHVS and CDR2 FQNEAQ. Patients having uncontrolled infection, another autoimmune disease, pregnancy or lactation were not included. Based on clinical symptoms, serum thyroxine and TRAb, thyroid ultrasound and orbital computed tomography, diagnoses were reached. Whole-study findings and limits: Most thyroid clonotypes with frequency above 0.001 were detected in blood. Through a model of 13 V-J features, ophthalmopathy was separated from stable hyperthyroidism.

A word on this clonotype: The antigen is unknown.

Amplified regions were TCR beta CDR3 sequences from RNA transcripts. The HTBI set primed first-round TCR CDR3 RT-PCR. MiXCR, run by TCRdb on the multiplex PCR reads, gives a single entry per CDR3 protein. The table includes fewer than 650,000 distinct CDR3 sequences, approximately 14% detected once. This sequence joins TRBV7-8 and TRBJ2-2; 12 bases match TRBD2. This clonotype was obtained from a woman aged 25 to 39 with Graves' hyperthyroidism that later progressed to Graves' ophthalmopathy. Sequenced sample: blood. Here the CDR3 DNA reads TGTGCCAGCAGCTTTAGACTAGCGGGAGTCACCGGGGAGCTGTTTTTT. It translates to CASSFRLAGVTGELFF.